These 27 T cell receptor beta chains share one sample of origin, sequenced in a study of early T cells in non-severe SARS-CoV-2 infection. TCRdb independently ran MiXCR on the 5' RACE reads; one entry per CDR3 protein. The sample has 15,000 to 25,000 distinct CDR3 sequences, approximately 4% seen once; the top ten hold about 7%. The sequencing sample was made of whole blood. The source of these receptors is an adult who was a healthcare worker with PCR-confirmed SARS-CoV-2 infection or an uninfected control (not recorded which).

The sample holds many counts of this clonotype. The rearrangement joins TRBV5-4 to TRBJ2-7; the D is unclear. Germline CDR1 reads SGHNT; CDR2 reads YYREEE (reference sequence). The V end lost 1 base, the J end lost 6 bases, and 14 bases lay between the germline ends. CDR3 length: 14 residues. CDR3 residues: CASSLFQVTGEQYF. CDR3 nucleotide sequence: TGTGCCAGCAGCTTGTTTCAGGTTACTGGCGAGCAGTACTTC.

In this sample, this clonotype turned up many times. The chain joins TRBV4-3 to TRBJ1-2; D ambiguous. V was shortened by 1 base and J by 8 bases, with 14 bases between the two germline ends. The germline V gene has CDR1 LGHNA and CDR2 YSLEER. This CDR3 contains 14 residues. The CDR3 nucleotides read TGCGCCAGCAGCCAAGCGGTGGACGGGTTCGGCTACACCTTC. This translates into CASSQAVDGFGYTF.

The chain joins TRBV20-1 to TRBJ1-2; TRBD1 aligns across 8 bases. Trimming took 6 bases from V and 5 from J; bases not matched to a gene: 11. Germline V lookup: CDR1 DFQATT, CDR2 SNEGSKA (reference sequence). The CDR3 loop spans 14 amino acids. The CDR3 here is CSAPPRTGSYGYTF. The CDR3 DNA is TGCAGTGCCCCCCCTCGGACAGGGAGTTATGGCTACACCTTC.

In its sample, this clonotype is medium-sized (0.01 to 0.1%). V is TRBV9 and J is TRBJ1-2; D gene ambiguous. Germline V gene sequence: CDR1 SGDLS, CDR2 YYNGEE. Trimming left V 4 bases short and J 5 bases short, with 12 bases between. This CDR3 is 13 amino acids long. CDR3 in amino acids: CASSPPSNYGYTF. CDR3 coding DNA: TGTGCCAGCAGCCCACCGAGCAATTATGGCTACACCTTC.

This clonotype was counted at least ten times. J is TRBJ1-2 and V is TRBV20-1; 10 positions match TRBD1. With V trimmed by 0 bases and J by 3 bases, 4 bases remained unmatched. CDR1 and CDR2 (germline): DFQATT, SNEGSKA (reference sequence). The CDR3 has 15 amino acids. CDR3 sequence (DNA): TGCAGTGCTAGAGATCGGACAGGGGGTGACTATGGCTACACCTTC. This gives the protein CSARDRTGGDYGYTF.

This clonotype was detected ten times or more. The V and J genes are TRBV10-3 and TRBJ2-1; no clear D. CDR1 and CDR2 from the germline V gene are ENHRY and SYGVKD. V was shortened by 10 bases and J by 3 bases, with 25 bases between the two germline ends. The CDR3 spans 17 residues. CDR3 coding DNA: TGTGCCACCGTCCTCGGACGGGCCGTGCTCGACTACAATGAGCAGTTCTTC. Translated, it gives CATVLGRAVLDYNEQFF.

By sample share, this clonotype is medium-sized. The chain recombines TRBV20-1 with TRBJ2-3; 8 bases are a match to TRBD2. J was trimmed by 3 bases and V by 1 base; bases with no gene match: 0. The germline V gene encodes CDR1 DFQATT and CDR2 SNEGSKA (reference sequence). The CDR3 totals 13 residues. This CDR3 reads CSARGGGTDTQYF. The CDR3 nucleotides read TGCAGTGCTAGAGGCGGGGGGACAGATACGCAGTATTTT.

This clonotype was found many times. The CDR3 here is CASSHGTGVNQPQHF. In DNA, the CDR3 is TGTGCCAGCAGTCACGGGACAGGGGTCAATCAGCCCCAGCATTTT. The chain joins TRBV6-6 to TRBJ1-5, with 10 bases lining up with TRBD1. In germline, CDR1 is MNHNY, CDR2 SVGAGI (reference sequence). This CDR3 is built from 15 residues. The ends lost 5 bases at V and 3 bases at J; junction bases unmatched: 4.

This clonotype was counted between two and nine times. The rearrangement links TRBV20-1 to TRBJ1-2; D gene unclear. This CDR3 region has 14 residues. Trimming removed 3 bases from V and 4 bases from J, with 15 bases in between. Germline CDR1 and CDR2: DFQATT and SNEGSKA (reference sequence). The CDR3 nucleotides are TGCAGTGCTAGTCTGGCGGGAGTCGGCTATGGCTACACCTTC. This encodes CSASLAGVGYGYTF.

This clonotype has ten or more counts. This chain joins TRBV5-1 and TRBJ2-1; D remains ambiguous. The CDR3 contains 16 residues. CDR1 and CDR2 (germline): SGHRS, YFSETQ. Trimming cost V 4 bases and J 5 bases, with 19 bases left between them. The CDR3 loop reads CASSRTDPVPNNEQFF. The CDR3 nucleotides are TGCGCCAGCAGCAGGACGGATCCAGTACCCAACAATGAGCAGTTCTTC.

The table lists this clonotype with a few counts. The J gene is TRBJ1-1, the V gene TRBV5-4; weak D call: TRBD1 (5 bases). Trimming stripped 4 bases from V and 4 bases from J, with 14 bases between. CDR3 length: 14 residues. CDR1 is SGHNT and CDR2 is YYREEE in the germline V gene (reference sequence). This chain's CDR3 is CASSPPGGGTEAFF. The CDR3 DNA reads as TGTGCCAGCAGCCCACCGGGTGGGGGCACTGAAGCTTTCTTT.

This clonotype was recorded many times. The J gene is TRBJ2-7, the V gene TRBV11-2, with a weak D call TRBD2 (6 bases). The germline gives CDR1 SGHAT, CDR2 FQNNGV. Trimming pared 1 base from V and 9 bases from J, leaving 19 bases between. The CDR3 sequence is 15 residues long. CDR3 nucleotide sequence: TGTGCCAGCAGCTTAGCGGGAGACACACTACGTGGGCAGTACTTC. Protein product: CASSLAGDTLRGQYF.

This clonotype was counted a few times. The gene calls are TRBV10-1 and TRBJ2-3; D could derive from TRBD1 or TRBD2 (5 bases each). V lost 0 bases, J lost 9 bases, and 19 bases lay in between. This CDR3 has 16 residues. From germline, CDR1 is WNHNN and CDR2 SYGVQD (reference sequence). The CDR3 here is CASSESEKPGRGTQYF. The CDR3 nucleotides are TGCGCCAGCAGTGAGTCTGAGAAACCGGGGCGTGGGACGCAGTATTTT.

This clonotype was seen ten or more times. The J gene is TRBJ2-3, the V gene TRBV14, with TRBD1 matching over 8 bases. The CDR3 contains 17 residues. From germline, CDR1 is SGHDN and CDR2 FVKESK. The J segment lost 4 bases and the V segment lost 1 base, leaving 10 bases of the junction unmatched. CDR3 coding DNA: TGTGCCAGCAGCCAAGTGAAGTGGGACAGGAAGTCAGATACGCAGTATTTT. Its protein product is CASSQVKWDRKSDTQYF.

This clonotype was recorded at least ten times. This chain links TRBV6-6 with TRBJ1-1, with 7 bases matching TRBD1. Germline CDR1 reads MNHNY; CDR2 reads SVGAGI (reference sequence). This CDR3 region has 14 residues. Trimming took 4 bases from V and 1 from J; bases not matched to a gene: 3. The CDR3 region is CASSWGQPNTEAFF. The CDR3 bases are TGTGCCAGCAGTTGGGGACAGCCGAACACTGAAGCTTTCTTT.

This clonotype has at least ten counts. V gene TRBV5-1 combines with J gene TRBJ2-3; 13 nucleotides line up with TRBD2. This CDR3 is built from 18 residues. V dropped 1 base and J dropped 8; count of bases not matched to a gene: 13. Germline CDR1 is SGHRS and CDR2 is YFSETQ. CDR3 DNA: TGCGCCAGCAGCTTGCGCTCCGCGGGACTAGCGGGGATACTTACGCAGTATTTT. Translated: CASSLRSAGLAGILTQYF.

This clonotype turned up a few times. V is TRBV20-1 and J is TRBJ1-1; D might be TRBD1 (5 bases). V lost 3 bases and J 1 base, leaving 15 bases between the germline ends. Germline-derived CDR1 and CDR2 are DFQATT and SNEGSKA (reference sequence). The CDR3 extends over 15 amino acids. In nucleotides, the CDR3 is TGCAGTGCTAGGGCTATGAATGGGGCGAACACTGAAGCTTTCTTT. This codes for CSARAMNGANTEAFF.

By share, this clonotype counts as medium-sized. The gene calls are TRBV4-2 and TRBJ1-6, with D perhaps TRBD1 (5 bases). Trimming pared 1 base from V and 10 bases from J, leaving 14 bases between. Germline CDR1 reads LGHNA; CDR2 reads YNFKEQ. The CDR3 runs to 15 residues. The CDR3 loop is CASSQVEGSESPLHF. CDR3 bases: TGTGCCAGCAGCCAAGTCGAGGGGTCTGAGTCACCCCTCCACTTT.

The table lists this clonotype with many counts. The chain uses TRBV4-2 and TRBJ2-4, with D unresolved. Germline V CDR1 and CDR2: LGHNA, YNFKEQ. V lost 0 bases and J 0 bases, leaving 15 bases between the germline ends. The length of the CDR3 is 18 residues. DNA of the CDR3: TGTGCCAGCAGCCAAGAGTCGAGGCAGTCCCTAGCCAAAAACATTCAGTACTTC. It yields the protein CASSQESRQSLAKNIQYF.

This clonotype was observed at least ten times. The rearrangement uses TRBV4-3 and TRBJ1-1; possible D gene TRBD1, 5 bases. The ends were cut back, 1 base at V and 3 bases at J, with 9 bases in the middle. The CDR3 consists of 14 residues. Looked up from germline, CDR1 is LGHNA and CDR2 is YSLEER. The CDR3 DNA reads TGCGCCAGCAGCCAAGTCCCGGGGGACACTGAAGCTTTCTTT. Its protein product is CASSQVPGDTEAFF.

In its sample, this clonotype was seen a few times. V and J are TRBV12-3 or TRBV12-4 and TRBJ2-3; TRBD2 aligns across 11 bases. Losses at the gene ends were 6 bases for V and 3 bases for J; bases not matched to a gene: 8. The CDR3 has 16 residues. The CDR3 loop is CASSRTSGGLTDTQYF. The CDR3 DNA reads as TGTGCCAGCAGCCGAACTAGCGGGGGTTTGACAGATACGCAGTATTTT.

This clonotype has at least ten counts. The CDR3 loop reads CASSEGTGPDTQYF. The CDR3 DNA sequence: TGTGCCAGCTCAGAAGGGACAGGGCCAGATACGCAGTATTTT. The chain uses TRBV18 and TRBJ2-3, with TRBD1 identical over 9 bases. This CDR3 has 14 residues. Germline V gene data show CDR1 as KGHSH and CDR2 as LQKENI. J gave up 4 bases and V 5 bases, and 4 bases lay outside the gene matches. Full variable domain (outside the CDR3, taken from reference TRBV18 and TRBJ2-3): NAGVMQNPRHLVRRRGQEARLRCSPMKGHSHVYWYRQLPEEGLKFMVYLQKENIIDESGMPKERFSAEFPKEGPSILRIQQVVRGDSAAYFCASSEGTGPDTQYFGPGTRLTVL.

This clonotype is labeled medium-sized. The chain joins TRBV20-1 to TRBJ2-7; 10 bases agree with TRBD1. The CDR3 spans 15 residues. Trimming removed 3 bases from V and 6 bases from J; junction bases left unmatched: 11. The germline V gene encodes CDR1 DFQATT and CDR2 SNEGSKA (reference sequence). In DNA form, the CDR3 reads TGCAGTGCTAGTTCCCCGGGACAGGGGTTCTCCGAGCAGTACTTC. Residues: CSASSPGQGFSEQYF.

This clonotype was observed at least ten times. The chain uses TRBV7-9 and TRBJ2-7, with 9 positions matching TRBD1. The CDR3 is 15 amino acids. V shed 5 bases, J shed 11 bases, and the junction held 16 bases outside the gene matches. CDR1 is SEHNR and CDR2 is FQNEAQ in the germline V gene (reference sequence). In DNA form, the CDR3 reads TGTGCCAGCAGCCCGACCGGGACAGGGAACCAAAGGGAGTACTTC. Its protein is CASSPTGTGNQREYF.

In this sample, this clonotype turned up many times. The chain uses TRBV29-1 and TRBJ2-1; 9 bases fit TRBD2. V gave up 5 bases and J gave up 9 bases; unmatched junction bases: 14. This CDR3 has 15 amino acids. The germline CDR1 and CDR2 sequences are SQVTM and ANQGSEA. In DNA form, the CDR3 reads TGCAGCGTTCCGAAACCCGGGACTAGCAGCGGTGAGCAGTTCTTC. It is translated as CSVPKPGTSSGEQFF.

This clonotype was seen at least ten times. CDR3 coding DNA: TGTGCCAGCAGCTTAGAATCCAGAAACAATGAGCAGTTCTTC. Translated, it gives CASSLESRNNEQFF. This rearrangement joins TRBV11-3 to TRBJ2-1; D is undetermined. This CDR3 has 14 residues. The germline V gene has CDR1 SGHNT and CDR2 YENEEA. V was trimmed by 0 bases and J by 5 bases, leaving 8 bases between them.

This clonotype appeared a few times. The gene calls are TRBV28 and TRBJ2-7, with D perhaps matching TRBD2 (6 bases). This CDR3 contains 15 residues. Germline CDR1 is MDHEN and CDR2 is SYDVKM. The ends were cut back, 5 bases at V and 0 bases at J, with 14 bases in the middle. The CDR3 DNA follows: TGTGCCAGCAGTGACCCCCGCGGGGACTCCTACGAGCAGTACTTC. Translation gives CASSDPRGDSYEQYF.